This TCR beta chain was recorded in a study of cytomegalovirus exposure and HLA in healthy donors. Study overall: Sequencing of about 200 million T cells in an earlier analysis found more than 100 million unique TCR beta sequences. Broader study findings: The study flagged around 150 TCR beta chains as cytomegalovirus-associated. In vitro testing confirmed three CMV-associated chains as specific for CMV antigens. Analyzed later, association rates of TCRs varied across HLA loci, with DRB1 most and HLA-C fewest.

In the case of this clone: Antigen unknown.

PCR was performed using 60 Vbeta and 13 Jbeta primers. Here immunoSEQ multiplex PCR was the method, and the copy in TCRdb shows in-frame clones only, minus some. The sample carries 150,000 to 200,000 clones, more than 70% recorded once. Trimming removed 2 bases at V and 1 base at J, with 11 bases between. The CDR3 is 15 amino acids. Germline V CDR1 and CDR2: SGHTA, FQGNSA. The chain carries TRBV7-2 and TRBJ1-1; D perhaps matches TRBD1 (6 bases). Sequencing input: PBMCs. This clonotype was sampled from a girl between 5 and 17 years old in good health and CMV-seronegative. The CDR3 region has the DNA TGTGCCAGCAGCTTAATCCCACAGGGGAACACTGAAGCTTTCTTT. This codes for CASSLIPQGNTEAFF.